This entry lists 32 T cell receptor beta chains sequenced from one sample in a study of Ad26.COV2.S vaccination and SARS-CoV-2 variants. Some clones are missing from TCRdb's copy, which holds only in-frame ones; the method was immunoSEQ multiplex PCR. Here the sample spans around 450,000 clones, less than 95% being singletons. This sample's treatment: around 19 received Ad26.COV2.S at low or high dose, single or two shots; 5 received placebo; per-sample allocation not given. Specimen acquisition occurred on day 63 following the initial vaccine or placebo injection. The sample in question was peripheral blood, obtained in a trial of Ad26.COV2.S vaccine versus placebo. Every receptor here comes from a person between 18 and 60 years old who received the Ad26.COV2.S COVID-19 vaccine or a placebo.

The chain employs TRBV7-9 and TRBJ1-2; a weak D match, TRBD1 (6 bases). Trimming left V 5 bases short and J 8 bases short, with 12 bases between. Germline CDR1 reads SEHNR; CDR2 reads FQNEAQ (reference sequence). The CDR3 consists of 12 residues. Written as DNA, the CDR3 is TGTGCCAGCAGCCCCGGACAGCACGGCTACACCTTC. Encoded protein: CASSPGQHGYTF.

The V call is TRBV7-6, the J call TRBJ2-7; TRBD2 might be the D (7 bases). V was cut by 2 bases and J by 4 bases, with 15 bases left in between. The CDR3 length is 15 residues. Germline assignment: CDR1 SGHVS and CDR2 FNYEAQ. The CDR3 sequence is CASSLRGGALYEQYF. CDR3 in DNA: TGTGCCAGCAGCTTAAGAGGGGGGGCCCTATACGAGCAGTACTTC.

The rearrangement uses TRBV2 and TRBJ2-7; TRBD2 agrees at 11 bases. Trimming at V came to 8 bases and at J to 2 bases, leaving 5 bases not matched to a gene. The CDR3 length is 14 residues. Germline CDR1 SNHLY, CDR2 FYNNEI. The CDR3 DNA reads as TGTGCCAGCCTCGGGACTAGCGGAACCTACGAGCAGTACTTC. This sequence encodes CASLGTSGTYEQYF.

Worth noting for this clone: This same CDR3 is encoded by further DNA sequences in the sample. The rearrangement links TRBV12-3 or TRBV12-4 to TRBJ1-1; D is unresolved. The V and J ends lost 4 bases and 0 bases respectively, with 6 bases between them. The length of the CDR3 is 13 residues. The CDR3 sequence: CASSSNMNTEAFF. For the CDR3, the DNA is TGTGCCAGCAGTTCAAACATGAACACTGAAGCTTTCTTT.

This sequence joins TRBV2 and TRBJ2-2; no firm D call. Between the trimmed V and J ends, which lost 7 bases and 3 bases, there was a span of 9 bases. This CDR3 region has 13 residues. Germline V gene sequence: CDR1 SNHLY, CDR2 FYNNEI. DNA for the CDR3: TGTGCCAGCACGGGTCCGGACACCGGGGAGCTGTTTTTT. Protein sequence: CASTGPDTGELFF.

The chain is built from TRBV6-2 or TRBV6-3 and TRBJ2-7; TRBD2 is a possible D gene (6 bases). The V gene's germline CDR1 is MNHEY and CDR2 SVGEGT. Trimming shortened V by 1 base and J by 4 bases, and 14 bases separated the two germline ends. The CDR3 extends over 15 amino acids. The CDR3: CASSYFQGRGYEQYF. In DNA, the CDR3 is TGTGCCAGCAGTTACTTCCAGGGTCGGGGGTACGAGCAGTACTTC.

This sequence joins TRBV29-1 and TRBJ2-3, with D possibly being TRBD2 (6 bases). The germline CDR1 and CDR2 sequences are SQVTM and ANQGSEA. The length of the CDR3 is 15 residues. The V end was cut by 1 base, the J end by 2 bases, with 13 bases between. In nucleotides, the CDR3 is TGCAGCGTTGAAGTCGTCCGGGACTCCACAGATACGCAGTATTTT. This sequence encodes CSVEVVRDSTDTQYF.

The V and J genes are TRBV7-9 and TRBJ2-3; 10 bases are shared with TRBD2. V dropped 5 bases and J dropped 1; count of bases not matched to a gene: 3. Germline V CDR1 and CDR2: SEHNR, FQNEAQ (reference sequence). This CDR3 region has 15 residues. CDR3 bases: TGTGCCAGCAGCCAGACTAGCGGGCGCACAGATACGCAGTATTTT. Residues: CASSQTSGRTDTQYF. Complete variable domain (other parts from reference TRBV7-9 and TRBJ2-3): DTGVSQNPRHKITKRGQNVTFRCDPISEHNRLYWYRQTLGQGPEFLTYFQNEAQLEKSRLLSDRFSAERPKGSFSTLEIQRTEQGDSAMYLCASSQTSGRTDTQYFGPGTRLTVL.

The chain employs TRBV5-1 and TRBJ2-1, with 9 nucleotides matching TRBD2. Germline loops: CDR1 SGHRS, CDR2 YFSETQ. The CDR3 extends over 15 amino acids. V dropped 4 bases and J dropped 5; count of bases not matched to a gene: 7. The CDR3 DNA is TGCGCCAGCAGCACCGCCGGGACTAGCCACAATGAGCAGTTCTTC. As protein: CASSTAGTSHNEQFF.

The chain recombines TRBV6-5 with TRBJ2-2; D gene uncertain. Trimming removed 0 bases from V and 7 bases from J, with 6 bases in between. This CDR3 has 13 amino acids. CDR1 is MNHEY, CDR2 SVGAGI, per germline. CDR3 loop: CASSYSRFGELFF. In nucleotides, the CDR3 is TGTGCCAGCAGTTACTCGAGGTTCGGGGAGCTGTTTTTT.

V gene TRBV3-1 (or the pseudogene TRBV3-2) combines with J gene TRBJ2-7; TRBD2 matches at 7 bases. CDR1 is LGHDT and CDR2 is YNNKEL in the germline V gene (reference sequence). The CDR3 spans 20 residues. Trimming at V came to 2 bases and at J to 0 bases, leaving 19 bases not matched to a gene. The CDR3 sequence: CASSQRPLLAAIPNSYEQYF. The CDR3 nucleotides read TGTGCCAGCAGCCAACGGCCCCTTCTAGCGGCCATACCCAACTCCTACGAGCAGTACTTC.

The V gene is TRBV10-1, the J gene TRBJ1-1; TRBD1 matches 8 bases. CDR1 is WNHNN, CDR2 SYGVQD, per germline (reference sequence). The CDR3 has 14 residues. With V trimmed by 10 bases and J by 3 bases, 10 bases remained unmatched. CDR3 bases: TGCGCCAACATCGGACAGGGCAAGGACACTGAAGCTTTCTTT. It translates to CANIGQGKDTEAFF.

The rearrangement uses TRBV5-4 and TRBJ2-1; 12 bases line up with TRBD2. The J segment lost 7 bases and the V segment lost 4 bases, leaving 9 bases of the junction unmatched. Germline V gives CDR1 SGHNT, CDR2 YYREEE (reference sequence). The length of the CDR3 is 16 residues. CDR3: CASSPSASGRVNEQFF. CDR3 nucleotide sequence: TGTGCCAGCAGCCCGTCGGCTAGCGGGAGGGTAAATGAGCAGTTCTTC.

The gene calls are TRBV5-1 and TRBJ1-2; D remains unclear. The germline gives CDR1 SGHRS, CDR2 YFSETQ. The length of the CDR3 is 16 residues. Trimming shortened V by 0 bases and J by 7 bases, and 19 bases separated the two germline ends. This chain's CDR3 is CASSLAGQPVMGGYTF. CDR3 nucleotide sequence: TGCGCCAGCAGCTTGGCCGGCCAGCCCGTCATGGGTGGCTACACCTTC.

The V call is TRBV19, the J call TRBJ2-7; 7 bases are shared with TRBD2. J lost 1 base, V lost 0 bases, and 3 bases had no gene match. The CDR3 covers 15 residues. The germline V gene encodes CDR1 LNHDA and CDR2 SQIVND (reference sequence). CDR3 sequence: CASSIEAGVSYEQYF. The CDR3 nucleotides read TGTGCCAGTAGTATAGAGGCGGGAGTGTCCTACGAGCAGTACTTC.

The rearrangement uses TRBV7-9 and TRBJ1-1; D may be TRBD1 (5 bases). The ends were cut back, 0 bases at V and 8 bases at J, with 10 bases in the middle. CDR1 and CDR2 from the germline V gene are SEHNR and FQNEAQ (reference sequence). The CDR3 is 13 amino acids. CDR3 DNA: TGTGCCAGCAGCTTAGCCAGGGTTAACGAAGCTTTCTTT. This translates into CASSLARVNEAFF.

This clone has just one count. This chain uses TRBV5-4 with TRBJ2-3, with a possible D match to TRBD2 (5 bases). The CDR3 contains 17 residues. Trimming removed 4 bases at V and 0 bases at J, with 18 bases between. From germline, CDR1 is SGHNT and CDR2 YYREEE (reference sequence). CDR3 amino acids: CASSNPGGPTSTDTQYF. CDR3 nucleotides: TGTGCCAGCAGCAACCCCGGCGGGCCAACTAGCACAGATACGCAGTATTTT.

This sequence joins TRBV28 and TRBJ1-2, with D perhaps TRBD1 (5 bases). The CDR3 extends over 15 amino acids. V shed 2 bases and J shed 0 bases, with 10 bases lying between them. CDR1 MDHEN and CDR2 SYDVKM come from the germline V gene. This chain's CDR3 is CASSLTGRANYGYTF. The CDR3 DNA is TGTGCCAGCAGTTTAACAGGACGAGCTAACTATGGCTACACCTTC.

CDR3 in amino acids: CAISESTGKIGAGELFF. The CDR3 DNA follows: TGTGCCATCAGTGAGTCCACCGGTAAAATTGGGGCCGGGGAGCTGTTTTTT. The chain couples TRBV10-3 to TRBJ2-2; D not resolved. Germline V CDR1 and CDR2: ENHRY, SYGVKD. This CDR3 region has 17 residues. The V end lost 0 bases, the J end lost 6 bases, and 17 bases lay between the germline ends.

The rearrangement joins TRBV6-6 to TRBJ2-3; tentatively, D is TRBD1 (5 bases). CDR1 MNHNY and CDR2 SVGAGI come from the germline V gene (reference sequence). The V end was cut by 5 bases, the J end by 0 bases, with 18 bases between. The CDR3 extends over 17 amino acids. CDR3 region: CASSPTWGPTSTDTQYF. The CDR3 DNA reads TGTGCCAGCAGTCCAACCTGGGGCCCAACTAGCACAGATACGCAGTATTTT.

The chain couples TRBV4-2 to TRBJ2-1, with 12 bases aligning to TRBD2. CDR1 is LGHNA, CDR2 YNFKEQ, per germline. The V and J ends lost 4 bases and 4 bases, in that order; junction bases with no gene match: 8. The CDR3 is 17 residues long. CDR3 bases: TGTGCCAGCAGCCCTCGACTAGCGGGAGCGTCATACAATGAGCAGTTCTTC. Encoded protein: CASSPRLAGASYNEQFF.

This chain uses TRBV4-2 with TRBJ1-6, with TRBD1 as a possible D gene (6 bases). This CDR3 spans 14 amino acids. Germline V gives CDR1 LGHNA, CDR2 YNFKEQ. Trimming pared 4 bases from V and 10 bases from J, leaving 14 bases between. The chain's CDR3 is CASSLKQGPSPLHF. CDR3 nucleotide sequence: TGTGCCAGCAGCCTAAAACAGGGTCCATCACCCCTCCACTTT.

The V gene is TRBV5-6, the J gene TRBJ1-1, with D perhaps matching TRBD1 (6 bases). This CDR3 spans 12 amino acids. The V end was cut by 4 bases, the J end by 5 bases, with 9 bases between. Germline V gene data show CDR1 as SGHDT and CDR2 as YYEEEE. The CDR3 is CASSPQGTEAFF. CDR3 nucleotides: TGTGCCAGCAGCCCGCAGGGGACTGAAGCTTTCTTT.

J is TRBJ2-7 and V is TRBV7-2; D tentatively reads TRBD1 or TRBD2 (6 bases each). The CDR3 is 15 residues long. Trimming cost V 2 bases and J 6 bases, with 17 bases left between them. CDR1 and CDR2 (germline): SGHTA, FQGNSA. The CDR3 region is CASSLKGGSFAEQYF. Here the CDR3 DNA reads TGTGCCAGCAGCTTAAAGGGGGGCAGCTTCGCCGAGCAGTACTTC.

The chain carries TRBV9 and TRBJ2-1; D ambiguous. CDR1 is SGDLS and CDR2 is YYNGEE in the germline V gene. Trimming stripped 0 bases from V and 9 bases from J, with 16 bases between. CDR3 length equals 15 residues. The DNA of the CDR3 is TGTGCCAGCAGCGTAGCCGGCTGGAACTCGGGTGAGCAGTTCTTC. Amino acid sequence: CASSVAGWNSGEQFF.

This sequence joins TRBV4-3 and TRBJ2-5; D tentatively fits TRBD1 or TRBD2 (6 bases each). The germline gives CDR1 LGHNA, CDR2 YSLEER. This CDR3 has 17 residues. V was cut by 0 bases and J by 1 base, with 15 bases left in between. The DNA for the CDR3 is TGCGCCAGCAGCCAAGACACCCAAGGGGGGATCCAAGAGACCCAGTACTTC. This gives the protein CASSQDTQGGIQETQYF.

This sequence joins TRBV2 and TRBJ2-2; TRBD2 might be the D (6 bases). The CDR3 is 15 amino acids. Trimming shortened V by 6 bases and J by 2 bases, and 13 bases separated the two germline ends. Germline V gives CDR1 SNHLY, CDR2 FYNNEI. The CDR3 DNA sequence: TGTGCCAGCAGCCTCGGGACTTCTAACACCGGGGAGCTGTTTTTT. Translation gives CASSLGTSNTGELFF.

The chain uses TRBV28 and TRBJ2-7; no reliable D call. Germline CDR1 MDHEN, CDR2 SYDVKM. Trimming stripped 3 bases from V and 2 bases from J, with 17 bases between. The CDR3 length is 16 residues. The CDR3 here is CASSFGTVLFPYEQYF. The CDR3 coding sequence is TGTGCCAGCAGTTTTGGAACAGTTCTTTTTCCCTACGAGCAGTACTTC.

The V and J genes are TRBV5-3 and TRBJ2-1; 7 nucleotides agree with TRBD1. TRBV5-3 is flagged as an ORF with uncertain function. Losses at the gene ends were 2 bases for V and 3 bases for J; bases not matched to a gene: 8. The CDR3 runs 16 residues. CDR3 loop: CARSLFDRVLYNEQFF. CDR3 coding DNA: TGTGCCAGAAGCTTATTCGACAGGGTCCTCTACAATGAGCAGTTCTTC.

The chain employs TRBV28 and TRBJ2-1; 10 bases match TRBD2. The CDR3 spans 14 residues. Germline V lookup: CDR1 MDHEN, CDR2 SYDVKM. V was pared by 4 bases and J by 6 bases, with 3 bases of the junction left unmatched. The CDR3 loop reads CASSSSGRGNEQFF. The CDR3 DNA follows: TGTGCCAGCAGTTCTAGCGGGAGAGGCAATGAGCAGTTCTTC.

The chain employs TRBV10-3 and TRBJ2-5; D gene ambiguous. From germline, CDR1 is ENHRY and CDR2 SYGVKD. The CDR3 covers 12 residues. V lost 6 bases, J lost 3 bases, and 8 bases lay in between. CDR3 protein: CAIRGLEETQYF. For the CDR3, the DNA is TGTGCCATCAGAGGGCTTGAAGAGACCCAGTACTTC.

This chain's CDR3 is CASSPPNGTPLHF. The CDR3 DNA is TGTGCCAGCAGCCCCCCTAACGGCACACCCCTCCACTTT. The chain couples TRBV16 to TRBJ1-6; D gene unclear. V lost 4 bases to trimming and J lost 11 bases, with 12 bases between them. The CDR3 consists of 13 residues. CDR1 and CDR2 from the germline V gene are KGHSY and FQNENV.